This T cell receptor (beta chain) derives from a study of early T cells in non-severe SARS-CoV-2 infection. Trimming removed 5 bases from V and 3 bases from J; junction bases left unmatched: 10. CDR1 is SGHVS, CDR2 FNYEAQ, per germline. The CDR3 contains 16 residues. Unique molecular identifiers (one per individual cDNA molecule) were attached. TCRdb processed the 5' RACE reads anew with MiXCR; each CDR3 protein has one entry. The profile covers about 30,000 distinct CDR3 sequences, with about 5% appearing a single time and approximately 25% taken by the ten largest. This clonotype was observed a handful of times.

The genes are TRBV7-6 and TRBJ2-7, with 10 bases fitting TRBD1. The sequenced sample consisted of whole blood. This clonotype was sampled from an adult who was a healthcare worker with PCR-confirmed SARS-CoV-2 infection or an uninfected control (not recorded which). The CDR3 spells CASSPGTGTGVYEQYF. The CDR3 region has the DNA TGTGCCAGCAGCCCCGGAACCGGGACAGGGGTCTACGAGCAGTACTTC.